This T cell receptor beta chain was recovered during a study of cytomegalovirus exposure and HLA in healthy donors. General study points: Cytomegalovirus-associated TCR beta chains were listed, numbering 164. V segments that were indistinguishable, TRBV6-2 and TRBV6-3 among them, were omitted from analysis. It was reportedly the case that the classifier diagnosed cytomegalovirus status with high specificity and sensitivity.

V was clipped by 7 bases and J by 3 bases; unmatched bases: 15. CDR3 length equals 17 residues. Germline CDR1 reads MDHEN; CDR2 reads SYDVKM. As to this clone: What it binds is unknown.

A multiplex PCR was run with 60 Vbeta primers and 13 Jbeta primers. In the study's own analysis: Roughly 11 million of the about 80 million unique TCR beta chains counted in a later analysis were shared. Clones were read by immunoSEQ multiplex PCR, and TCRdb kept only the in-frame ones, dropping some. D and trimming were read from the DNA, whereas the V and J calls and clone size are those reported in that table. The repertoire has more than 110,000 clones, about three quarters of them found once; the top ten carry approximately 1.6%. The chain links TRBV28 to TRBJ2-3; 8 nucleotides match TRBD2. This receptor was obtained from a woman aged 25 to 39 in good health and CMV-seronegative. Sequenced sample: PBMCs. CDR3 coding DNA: TGTGCCAGCACCACTAGCCCACTAGCGGTGGGGACAGATACGCAGTATTTT. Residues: CASTTSPLAVGTDTQYF.